This T cell receptor beta chain was retrieved from a study of T cell repertoires in cytomegalovirus infection. At the level of the study: Alongside well-studied HLA-B-restricted CMV epitopes, recently identified HLA-C-restricted CMV epitopes were also used. The public TCR beta signatures pointed to both CMV infection and matching HLA type.

TCRdb fed the reads into MiXCR, producing one record per CDR3 protein. The data contain 28,000 or so distinct CDR3 sequences, under 20% of them seen just once; the ten biggest clones take up roughly 80%. The CDR3 runs 14 residues. V was clipped by 3 bases and J by 6 bases, with 14 bases between them. The germline gives CDR1 MDHEN, CDR2 SYDVKM. This clonotype has more than one count but fewer than ten. The antigen is unknown. Study-wide results and limits: The study identified carriers of CMV plus the relevant HLA from cumulative public TCR beta family frequency. Ex vivo, HLA-C-restricted CMV-specific TCR beta clonotypes prevailed over the rest of the response.

The sequence was obtained from a human donor in good health (CMV status not recorded). Some clones in this sample may be carry-over from other donors' samples. Specimen: CD8+ T cells from cultured PBMCs, collected from culture after CMV antigen stimulation. V and J are TRBV28 and TRBJ1-1; D call uncertain. The CDR3 spells CASSFIGGFPEAFF. The CDR3, as DNA: TGTGCCAGCAGTTTTATCGGTGGGTTTCCTGAAGCTTTCTTT.